These T cell receptor beta chains were read from a single sample in a study of T-cell reconstitution after alpha-beta-depleted transplantation in children. TCRdb reanalysed the PCR reads using MiXCR and keeps one entry per CDR3 protein. Of about 580,000 distinct CDR3 sequences in the sample, about 23% were seen once. The source was PBMCs, mostly from graft donor cells, collected 360 days after TCRalphabeta/CD19-depleted stem cell transplant. The receptor set was obtained from a boy less than two years old who had a stem cell transplant for acute myeloid leukemia, so the T cells may come from the graft donor. The CDR3 runs from the conserved cysteine through the conserved F or W. The D gene is left open where the match is weak. Clone size is not always given. Where it is, it says once, few, many or a class for expanded clones.

J | D | V | size | DNA | CDR3
TRBJ2-1 | TRBD2 | TRBV7-2 | - | TGTGCCAGCAGCATCTTAGCGGGGGAATACAATGAGCAGTTCTTC | CASSILAGEYNEQFF
TRBJ2-3 | - | TRBV4-3 | many | TGCGCCAGCAGCCAAGATTCAGTGGATACGCAGTATTTT | CASSQDSVDTQYF
TRBJ2-3 | - | TRBV7-6 | few | TGTGCCAGCAGCTTTCGGGGAGACAAATCCTACACAGATACGCAGTATTTT | CASSFRGDKSYTDTQYF
TRBJ2-1 | TRBD2 | TRBV12-3/TRBV12-4 | many | TGTGCCAGCAGACAAACTAGCGGGGCAAACAATGAGCAGTTCTTC | CASRQTSGANNEQFF
TRBJ2-3 | - | TRBV20-1 | - | TGCAGTGCTAGAGATTACCGACTCCCGGATACGCAGTATTTT | CSARDYRLPDTQYF
TRBJ2-7 | - | TRBV12-3/TRBV12-4 | few | TGTGCCAGCAGTCCCGCCCCTACCTACGAGCAGTACTTC | CASSPAPTYEQYF
TRBJ1-2 | - | TRBV5-1 | few | TGCGCCAGCAGCACCTCCGACGGCTCCTATGGCTACACCTTC | CASSTSDGSYGYTF
TRBJ2-2 | - | TRBV20-1 | few | TGCAGTGCTGCCTACACCGGGGAGCTGTTTTTT | CSAAYTGELFF
TRBJ1-1 | TRBD1 | TRBV27 | few | TGTGCCAGCAGTTTAAGGTCCAGGGGGAGAATCACTGAAGCTTTCTTT | CASSLRSRGRITEAFF
TRBJ2-7 | - | TRBV7-2 | few | TGTGCCAGCAGCCCCCGACACCGCTCCTACGAGCAGTACTTC | CASSPRHRSYEQYF
TRBJ1-1 | - | TRBV19 | many | TGTGCCAGCCAAGGACAGCTTAACACTGAAGCTTTCTTT | CASQGQLNTEAFF
TRBJ1-4 | - | TRBV20-1 | - | TGCAGTGCCGAGCGCCTTAATGAAAAACTGTTTTTT | CSAERLNEKLFF
TRBJ2-1 | TRBD1 | TRBV20-1 | - | TGCAGTGCTAGTGGGACAGCGAGCAATGAGCAGTTCTTC | CSASGTASNEQFF
TRBJ2-2 | - | TRBV24-1 | many | TGTGCCACCAGTGATTTGATACCTCCCGGGGAGCTGTTTTTT | CATSDLIPPGELFF
TRBJ1-1 | - | TRBV6-5 | - | TGTGCCAGCAGTTACGAGGGATGGGATGTGAACACTGAAGCTTTCTTT | CASSYEGWDVNTEAFF
TRBJ2-3 | TRBD2 | TRBV5-1 | many | TGCGCCAGCAGCCAAACAGCGGGGGGCACCACCGGTACGCAGTATTTT | CASSQTAGGTTGTQYF
TRBJ1-4 | - | TRBV4-2 | - | TGTGCCAGCAGCGGGGGACAAAATAATGAAAAACTGTTTTTT | CASSGGQNNEKLFF
TRBJ2-1 | TRBD1 | TRBV12-3/TRBV12-4 | many | TGTGCCAGCAGTTTCAGGGGCAGGGGGCGGAATGAGCAGTTCTTC | CASSFRGRGRNEQFF
TRBJ1-1 | - | TRBV3-1 | many | TGTGCCAGCAGCCTAGGACTGACGAACACTGAAGCTTTCTTT | CASSLGLTNTEAFF
TRBJ2-7 | TRBD1 | TRBV10-3 | few | TGTGCCATCAACGGACAGGGAGATTACGAGCAGTACTTC | CAINGQGDYEQYF
TRBJ2-2 | TRBD2 | TRBV29-1 | many | TGCAGCGTCAGCGGGGGCGGCGACACCGGGGAGCTGTTTTTT | CSVSGGGDTGELFF
TRBJ2-3 | - | TRBV28 | once | TGTGCCAGCAGTGATCCTTACACAGATACGCAGTATTTT | CASSDPYTDTQYF
TRBJ2-7 | - | TRBV10-3 | few | TGTGCCATCGGGAATGAGGGTAGCTCCTACGAGCAGTACTTC | CAIGNEGSSYEQYF
TRBJ2-2 | - | TRBV5-1 | few | TGCGCCAGCAGCTTGGCACTTACAGGAACGGACGGGGAGCTGTTTTTT | CASSLALTGTDGELFF
TRBJ2-1 | - | TRBV20-1 | few | TGCAGTGCTAGAGGGACAGCCAGCGATGAGCAGTTCTTC | CSARGTASDEQFF
TRBJ1-5 | - | TRBV24-1 | - | TGTGCCACCAGTGACCAGGGTCTAAATCAGCCCCAGCATTTT | CATSDQGLNQPQHF
TRBJ2-5 | TRBD2 | TRBV3-1 | - | TGTGCCAGCAGCCCCGGGACTAGGGATCAGGAGACCCAGTACTTC | CASSPGTRDQETQYF
TRBJ2-7 | - | TRBV27 | many | TGTGCCAGCAGGGGGGTGTCCTACGAGCAGTACTTC | CASRGVSYEQYF
TRBJ2-3 | TRBD2 | TRBV6-1 | few | TGTGCCAGCAGTAGGGGGACTAGCGGAAGCACAGATACGCAGTATTTT | CASSRGTSGSTDTQYF
TRBJ2-2 | TRBD1 | TRBV10-3 | few | TGTGCCATCAGAAGGGTCGGACAGGGAGGCGGGGAGCTGTTTTTT | CAIRRVGQGGGELFF
TRBJ2-1 | - | TRBV4-3 | many | TGCGCCAGCAGCCAAGGGGAGGGGGCGGGGGGATCATACAATGAGCAGTTCTTC | CASSQGEGAGGSYNEQFF
TRBJ2-1 | - | TRBV6-2/TRBV6-3 | - | TGTGCCAGCAGCTCCGGACAAACTTCCTACAATGAGCAGTTCTTC | CASSSGQTSYNEQFF
TRBJ2-7 | - | TRBV27 | many | TGTGCCAGCAGTCCCCTTGGAGGGATCTACGAGCAGTACTTC | CASSPLGGIYEQYF
TRBJ2-2 | - | TRBV4-3 | - | TGCGCCAGCAGCCAAGGGCCGGACAGGAACACCGGGGAGCTGTTTTTT | CASSQGPDRNTGELFF
TRBJ2-1 | - | TRBV12-3/TRBV12-4 | many | TGTGCCAGCAGTGTTTGGACCACCTACAATGAGCAGTTCTTC | CASSVWTTYNEQFF
TRBJ2-7 | - | TRBV20-1 | few | TGCAGTGCTAGAGCGTTACTTGGGCAGTACTTC | CSARALLGQYF
TRBJ1-3 | TRBD1 | TRBV29-1 | few | TGCAGCGCCGGAGGGACAGGGGACGACACCATATATTTT | CSAGGTGDDTIYF
TRBJ2-7 | - | TRBV12-3/TRBV12-4 | many | TGTGCCAGCAGTTTCCAGGACAGGCAGTACTTC | CASSFQDRQYF
TRBJ2-7 | - | TRBV29-1 | few | TGCAGCGTCCTACGTTGGGCAGACGAGCAGTACTTC | CSVLRWADEQYF
TRBJ2-5 | TRBD1 | TRBV9 | - | TGTGCCAGCAGCGTAGCCGGGGACAGGGGAGAGACCCAGTACTTC | CASSVAGDRGETQYF
TRBJ1-5 | TRBD1 | TRBV6-5 | - | TGTGCCAGCAGTTACTCGGGGGACAGGGTTAGCAATCAGCCCCAGCATTTT | CASSYSGDRVSNQPQHF
TRBJ2-7 | - | TRBV7-2 | few | TGTGCCAGCAGCTTAGAGACAAGGACCTACGAGCAGTACTTC | CASSLETRTYEQYF
TRBJ2-3 | - | TRBV6-5 | - | TGTGCCAGCAGTTATCGGGGGATCGGGACATCTAGCACAGATACGCAGTATTTT | CASSYRGIGTSSTDTQYF
TRBJ2-1 | - | TRBV12-3/TRBV12-4 | - | TGTGCCAGCAGATTGACAGGTGAAGGTGAGCAGTTCTTC | CASRLTGEGEQFF
TRBJ1-1 | - | TRBV9 | - | TGTGCCAGCAGCGTGACGCCCGGGCTCACTGAAGCTTTCTTT | CASSVTPGLTEAFF
TRBJ2-1 | - | TRBV25-1 | few | TGTGCCAGCAGTGAAATTGGCTCTTGGGGAGAGCAGTTCTTC | CASSEIGSWGEQFF